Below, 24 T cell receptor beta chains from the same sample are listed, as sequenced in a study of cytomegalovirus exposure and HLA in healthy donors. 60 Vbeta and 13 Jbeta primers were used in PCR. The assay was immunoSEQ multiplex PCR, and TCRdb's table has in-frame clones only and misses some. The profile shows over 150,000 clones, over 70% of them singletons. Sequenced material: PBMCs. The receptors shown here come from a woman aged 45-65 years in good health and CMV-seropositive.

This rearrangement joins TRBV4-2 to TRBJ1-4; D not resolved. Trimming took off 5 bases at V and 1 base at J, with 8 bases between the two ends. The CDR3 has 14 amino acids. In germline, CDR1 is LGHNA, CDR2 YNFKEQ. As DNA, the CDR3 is TGTGCCAGCAGCTCCATCGGAACTAATGAAAAACTGTTTTTT. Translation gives CASSSIGTNEKLFF.

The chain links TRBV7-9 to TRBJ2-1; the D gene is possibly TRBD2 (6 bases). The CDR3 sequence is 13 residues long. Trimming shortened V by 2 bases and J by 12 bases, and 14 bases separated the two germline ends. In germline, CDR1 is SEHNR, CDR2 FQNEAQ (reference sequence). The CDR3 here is CASSLLTSDAQFF. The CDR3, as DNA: TGTGCCAGCAGCTTACTGACTAGTGACGCGCAGTTCTTC.

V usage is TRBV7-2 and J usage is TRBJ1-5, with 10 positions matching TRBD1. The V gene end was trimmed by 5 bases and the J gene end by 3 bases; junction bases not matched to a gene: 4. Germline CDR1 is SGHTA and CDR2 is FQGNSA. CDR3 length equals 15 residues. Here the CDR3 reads CASSQTGGSNQPQHF. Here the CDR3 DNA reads TGTGCCAGCAGCCAGACAGGGGGCTCCAATCAGCCCCAGCATTTT.

The CDR3 is CASSVDALAGEETQYF. CDR3 coding DNA: TGTGCCAGCAGCGTAGACGCACTAGCGGGGGAAGAGACCCAGTACTTC. The rearrangement links TRBV9 to TRBJ2-5, with 11 bases lining up with TRBD2. Germline lookup yields CDR1 SGDLS and CDR2 YYNGEE. The V segment lost 0 bases and the J segment 3 bases; nucleotides outside the gene matches: 4. The CDR3 is 16 amino acids.

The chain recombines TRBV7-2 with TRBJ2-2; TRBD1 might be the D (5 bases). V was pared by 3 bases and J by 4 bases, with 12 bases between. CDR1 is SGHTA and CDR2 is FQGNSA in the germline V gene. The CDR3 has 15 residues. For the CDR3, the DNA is TGTGCCAGCAGCTTGCTTCAGGGTACCACCGGGGAGCTGTTTTTT. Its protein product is CASSLLQGTTGELFF.

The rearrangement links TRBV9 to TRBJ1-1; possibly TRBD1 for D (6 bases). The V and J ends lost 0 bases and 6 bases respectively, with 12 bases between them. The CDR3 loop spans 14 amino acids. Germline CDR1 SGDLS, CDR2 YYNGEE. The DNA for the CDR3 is TGTGCCAGCAGCGTAGGTTGGGGGCGTGCTGAAGCTTTCTTT. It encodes CASSVGWGRAEAFF.

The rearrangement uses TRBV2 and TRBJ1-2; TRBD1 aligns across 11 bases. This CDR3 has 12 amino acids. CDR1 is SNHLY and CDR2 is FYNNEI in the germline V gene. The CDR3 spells CRTGGPGYGYTF. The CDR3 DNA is TGTAGGACAGGGGGCCCGGGCTATGGCTACACCTTC.

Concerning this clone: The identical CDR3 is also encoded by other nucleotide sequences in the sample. For the CDR3, the DNA is TGTGCCAGTAGCCCCCAAGGAGGGGGCACTGAAAAACTGTTTTTT. Its protein is CASSPQGGGTEKLFF. The rearrangement uses TRBV9 and TRBJ1-4, with TRBD1 identical over 7 bases. The CDR3 has 15 amino acids. Germline V gives CDR1 SGDLS, CDR2 YYNGEE. V lost 8 bases, J lost 7 bases, and 14 bases stayed unmatched.

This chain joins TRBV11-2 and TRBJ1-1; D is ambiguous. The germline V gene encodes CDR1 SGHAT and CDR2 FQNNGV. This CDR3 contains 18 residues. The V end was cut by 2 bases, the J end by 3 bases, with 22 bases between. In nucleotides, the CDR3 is TGTGCCAGCAGCTTACGGTTGGGAGGGTGGATGTCGGACACTGAAGCTTTCTTT. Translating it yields CASSLRLGGWMSDTEAFF.

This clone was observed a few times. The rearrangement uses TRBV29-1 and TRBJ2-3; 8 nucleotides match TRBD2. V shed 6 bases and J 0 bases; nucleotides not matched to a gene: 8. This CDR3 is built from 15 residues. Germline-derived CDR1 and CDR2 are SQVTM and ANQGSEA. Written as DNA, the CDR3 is TGCAGCGTCGGGGGGGCGGCCGGGAGCACAGATACGCAGTATTTT. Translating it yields CSVGGAAGSTDTQYF.

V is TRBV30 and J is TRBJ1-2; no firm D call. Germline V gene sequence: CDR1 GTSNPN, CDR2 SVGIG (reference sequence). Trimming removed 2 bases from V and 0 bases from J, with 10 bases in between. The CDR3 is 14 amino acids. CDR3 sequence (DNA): TGTGCCTGGAGTATTACCAGGACTAACTATGGCTACACCTTC. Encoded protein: CAWSITRTNYGYTF.

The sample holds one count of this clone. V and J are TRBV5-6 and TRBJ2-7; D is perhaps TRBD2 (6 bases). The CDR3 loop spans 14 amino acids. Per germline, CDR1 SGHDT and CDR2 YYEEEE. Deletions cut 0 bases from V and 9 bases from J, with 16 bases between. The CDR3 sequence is CASSLARAYGGQYF. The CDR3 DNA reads TGTGCCAGCAGCTTGGCCAGGGCCTACGGGGGGCAGTACTTC.

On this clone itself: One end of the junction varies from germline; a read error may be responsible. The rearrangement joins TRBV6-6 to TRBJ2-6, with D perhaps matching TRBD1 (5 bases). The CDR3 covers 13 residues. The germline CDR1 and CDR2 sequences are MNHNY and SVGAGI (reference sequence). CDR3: CASTLTGANGLTF. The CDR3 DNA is TGTGCCAGCACTTTAACTGGGGCCAACGGCCTGACTTTC.

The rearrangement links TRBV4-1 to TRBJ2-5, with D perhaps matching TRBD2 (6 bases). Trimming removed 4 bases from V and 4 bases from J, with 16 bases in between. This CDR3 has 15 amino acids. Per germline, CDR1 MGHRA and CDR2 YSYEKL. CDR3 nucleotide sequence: TGCGCCAGCAGCCGCGGGGTAGGAGATCGAGAGACCCAGTACTTC. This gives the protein CASSRGVGDRETQYF.

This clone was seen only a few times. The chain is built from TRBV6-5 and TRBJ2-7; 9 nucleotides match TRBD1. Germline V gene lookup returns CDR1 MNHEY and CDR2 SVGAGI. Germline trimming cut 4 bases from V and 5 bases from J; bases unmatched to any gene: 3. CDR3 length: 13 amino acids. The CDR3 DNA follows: TGTGCCAGCAGTTGGACAGGGGATAACGAGCAGTACTTC. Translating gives CASSWTGDNEQYF.

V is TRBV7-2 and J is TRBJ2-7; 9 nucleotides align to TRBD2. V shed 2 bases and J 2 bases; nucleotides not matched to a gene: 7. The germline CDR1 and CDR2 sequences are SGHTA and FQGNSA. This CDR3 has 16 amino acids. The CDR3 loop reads CASSLRPSGAPYEQYF. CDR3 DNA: TGTGCCAGCAGCTTAAGGCCTAGCGGGGCCCCCTACGAGCAGTACTTC.

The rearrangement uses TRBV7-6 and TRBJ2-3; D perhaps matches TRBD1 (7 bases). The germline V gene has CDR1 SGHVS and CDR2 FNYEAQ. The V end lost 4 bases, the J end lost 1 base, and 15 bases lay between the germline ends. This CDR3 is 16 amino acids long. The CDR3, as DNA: TGTGCCAGCAGCTCTCAGGGGGGAGCCCGCACAGATACGCAGTATTTT. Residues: CASSSQGGARTDTQYF.

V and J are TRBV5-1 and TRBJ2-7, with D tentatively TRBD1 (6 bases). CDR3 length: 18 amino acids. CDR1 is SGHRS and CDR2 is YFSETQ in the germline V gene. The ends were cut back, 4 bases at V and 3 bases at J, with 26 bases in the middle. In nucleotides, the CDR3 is TGCGCCAGCAGCCCTGACACCCCGGGACAAATCTTATTCTACGAGCAGTACTTC. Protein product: CASSPDTPGQILFYEQYF.

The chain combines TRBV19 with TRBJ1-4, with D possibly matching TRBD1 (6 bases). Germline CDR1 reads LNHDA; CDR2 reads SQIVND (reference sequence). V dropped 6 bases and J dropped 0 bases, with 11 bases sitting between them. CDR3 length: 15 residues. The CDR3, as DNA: TGTGCCAGTAGACCCCAGGGGACAACTAATGAAAAACTGTTTTTT. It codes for CASRPQGTTNEKLFF.

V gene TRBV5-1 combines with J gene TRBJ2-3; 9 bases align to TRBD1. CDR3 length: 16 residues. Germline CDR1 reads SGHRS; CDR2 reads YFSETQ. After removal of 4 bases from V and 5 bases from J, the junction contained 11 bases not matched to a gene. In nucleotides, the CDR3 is TGCGCCAGCAGCCAACTCCCGGGACAGGGTGGAGATACGCAGTATTTT. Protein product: CASSQLPGQGGDTQYF.

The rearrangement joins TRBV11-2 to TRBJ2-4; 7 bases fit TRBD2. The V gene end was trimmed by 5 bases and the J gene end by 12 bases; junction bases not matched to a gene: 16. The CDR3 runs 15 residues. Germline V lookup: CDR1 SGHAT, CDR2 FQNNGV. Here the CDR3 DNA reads TGTGCCAGCAGCCCCTCTTGGGGGGGTGAGGTCAGTCAGTACTTC. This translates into CASSPSWGGEVSQYF. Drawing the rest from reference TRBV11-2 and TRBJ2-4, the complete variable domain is EAGVAQSPRYKIIEKRQSVAFWCNPISGHATLYWYQQILGQGPKLLIQFQNNGVVDDSQLPKDRFSAERLKGVDSTLKIQPAKLEDSAVYLCASSPSWGGEVSQYFGAGTRLSVL.

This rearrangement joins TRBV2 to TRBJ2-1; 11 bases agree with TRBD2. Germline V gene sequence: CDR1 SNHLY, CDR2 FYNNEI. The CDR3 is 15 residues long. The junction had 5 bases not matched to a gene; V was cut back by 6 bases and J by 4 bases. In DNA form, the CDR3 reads TGTGCCAGCAGGCCACTAGCGGGGGCATACAATGAGCAGTTCTTC. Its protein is CASRPLAGAYNEQFF.

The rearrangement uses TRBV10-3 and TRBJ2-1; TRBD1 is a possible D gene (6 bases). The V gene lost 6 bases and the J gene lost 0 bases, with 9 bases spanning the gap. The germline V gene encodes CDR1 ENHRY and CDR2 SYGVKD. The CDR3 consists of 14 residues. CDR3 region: CAIRAGDSYNEQFF. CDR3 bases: TGTGCCATCAGGGCAGGGGACTCCTACAATGAGCAGTTCTTC.

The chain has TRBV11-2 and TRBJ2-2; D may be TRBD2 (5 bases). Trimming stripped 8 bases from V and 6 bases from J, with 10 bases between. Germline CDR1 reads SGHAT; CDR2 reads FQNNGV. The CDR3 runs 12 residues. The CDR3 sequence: CASGSLAGELFF. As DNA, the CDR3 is TGTGCCAGCGGGAGTCTTGCCGGGGAGCTGTTTTTT.